This T cell receptor beta chain is from a study of T-cell reconstitution after alpha-beta-depleted transplantation in children (dated by TCRdb to 2016 to 2017). About the investigation overall: Using TCR repertoire profiling, the study followed T-cell immune reconstitution in a quantitative way in children after TCRalphabeta/CD19-depleted allogeneic hematopoietic cell transplantation. Overall study results and their limits: In some patients, the high TCRbeta diversity seen at day 60 was put down to recipient T cells and intrathymic progenitors that had survived conditioning. The apparently early recovery of alphabetaT-cell counts about two months after transplant reportedly depended on only several hundred rapidly expanded clones that came from non-depleted graft cells. The frequencies of hyperexpanded clones fell over the following months, and after one year, T-cell counts and TCRbeta diversity were mostly attributed to newly produced T cells.

The method was PCR. The listed sequencing device is Illumina HiSeq 2500. Molecular barcoding was employed in the preparation of TCR libraries, with unique molecular identifiers being used to normalize TCRbeta repertoire quantification. TCRdb cleaned the public reads at Q25 with fastp, built clones with MiXCR and kept in-frame beta chains. One record per CDR3 amino acid sequence lists the most common genes and DNA. This sample is represented by almost 500,000 distinct CDR3 sequences; roughly a tenth of them were singletons. 2% of the sample is in the top ten clones. This sample's treatment or condition label indicates: allogeneic hematopoietic cell transplantation with graft depleted of TCRalphabeta T cells and CD19 B cells. Transplant recipients were children who received TCRalphabeta/CD19-depleted allogeneic hematopoietic cell grafts. Concerning this clonotype itself: The antigen it binds to is not known. No quality values exist for individual bases; no much larger clone is one base distant.

The CDR3 contains 16 residues, cysteine and phenylalanine counted. The sequence is cut down to CDR3 DNA, 48 bases in frame from base 1. V drops 1 base and J drops 0 bases, leaving 12 bases in between. As encoded in the germline V gene, CDR1 is SGHVS while CDR2 is FNYEAQ. The chain is made from TRBV7-6 and TRBJ1-1; the D segment cannot be called with confidence. This TCR was sampled from a child aged 2 to 15 with inherited bone marrow failure, due to receive a stem cell transplant. Sequenced material: PBMCs, taken before TCRalphabeta/CD19-depleted stem cell transplant. CDR3 reads: CASSLDLGGMNTEAFF. The base sequence is TGTGCCAGCAGCTTAGATCTTGGCGGGATGAACACTGAAGCTTTCTTT.